These 16 T cell receptor beta chains originate from one sample sequenced in a study of early T cells in non-severe SARS-CoV-2 infection. TCRdb re-analysed the 5' RACE reads in MiXCR, keeping a single row per CDR3 protein. Of about 18,000 distinct CDR3 sequences detected, roughly 6.1% appear once; the ten largest clones hold 5.5% to 8%. The sequencing input was whole blood. These receptors came from an adult who was a healthcare worker with PCR-confirmed SARS-CoV-2 infection or an uninfected control (not recorded which).

This clonotype was counted at least ten times. The chain recombines TRBV6-5 with TRBJ1-1, with a weak D call TRBD1 (6 bases). Germline V gene lookup returns CDR1 MNHEY and CDR2 SVGAGI. This CDR3 has 13 amino acids. V was clipped by 6 bases and J by 8 bases, with 16 bases between them. This chain's CDR3 is CASSKPGEREAFF. The CDR3 nucleotides read TGTGCCAGCAGCAAACCAGGGGAGAGGGAAGCTTTCTTT.

This clonotype was observed a few times. This chain uses TRBV12-3 or TRBV12-4 with TRBJ2-3; D ambiguous. The CDR3 spans 12 residues. Deletions cut 6 bases from V and 3 bases from J, with 7 bases between. The CDR3: CASRPGTDTQYF. The DNA for the CDR3 is TGTGCCAGCAGACCCGGGACAGATACGCAGTATTTT.

In this sample, this clonotype turned up many times. The CDR3 DNA reads as TGCAGTGCTAGAGATAAGGCGGATTCACCCCTCCACTTT. The encoded protein is CSARDKADSPLHF. This chain uses TRBV20-1 with TRBJ1-6; D gene unclear. The CDR3 consists of 13 residues. CDR1 and CDR2 from the germline V gene are DFQATT and SNEGSKA (reference sequence). V lost 0 bases, J lost 8 bases, and 8 bases lay in between.

J is TRBJ2-2 and V is TRBV29-1; D remains ambiguous. From germline, CDR1 is SQVTM and CDR2 ANQGSEA. The CDR3 extends over 13 amino acids. The V end was cut by 7 bases, the J end by 2 bases, with 11 bases between. The CDR3 DNA follows: TGCAGCGCGACGGAGATTAACACCGGGGAGCTGTTTTTT. Translation gives CSATEINTGELFF.

This clonotype has ten or more counts. The chain has TRBV11-2 and TRBJ2-4, with D possibly being TRBD1 (6 bases). V lost 8 bases to trimming and J lost 2 bases, with 10 bases between them. Germline V gives CDR1 SGHAT, CDR2 FQNNGV. CDR3 length equals 13 residues. The CDR3 nucleotides are TGTGCCAGCGGGGGCCAGCCCAAAAACATTCAGTACTTC. Amino acids: CASGGQPKNIQYF.

In its sample, this clonotype is medium-sized. The chain recombines TRBV5-4 with TRBJ2-4; D call uncertain. Germline values: CDR1 SGHNT, CDR2 YYREEE (reference sequence). The ends were cut back, 5 bases at V and 6 bases at J, with 12 bases in the middle. The CDR3 is made up of 13 amino acids. The CDR3 here is CASSSGLRNIQYF. The CDR3 coding sequence is TGTGCCAGCAGTTCCGGGCTGAGAAACATTCAGTACTTC.

This clonotype was counted many times. J is TRBJ2-1 and V is TRBV19, with D perhaps TRBD2 (5 bases). Germline V gene sequence: CDR1 LNHDA, CDR2 SQIVND (reference sequence). Trimming removed 6 bases at V and 4 bases at J, with 16 bases between. The CDR3 is 15 residues long. CDR3 loop: CASREDRLLYNEQFF. For the CDR3, the DNA is TGTGCCAGTAGGGAGGATCGGCTGCTTTACAATGAGCAGTTCTTC. The complete variable domain, with remaining parts taken from reference TRBV19 and TRBJ2-1, reads DGGITQSPKYLFRKEGQNVTLSCEQNLNHDAMYWYRQDPGQGLRLIYYSQIVNDFQKGDIAEGYSVSREKKESFPLTVTSAQKNPTAFYLCASREDRLLYNEQFFGPGTRLTVL.

This clonotype was seen ten or more times. J is TRBJ1-1 and V is TRBV2; 8 nucleotides line up with TRBD1. The CDR3 contains 14 residues. CDR1 SNHLY and CDR2 FYNNEI come from the germline V gene. The J segment lost 4 bases and the V segment lost 5 bases, leaving 6 bases of the junction unmatched. In DNA form, the CDR3 reads TGTGCCAGCAGTCTCTCAGGGGGCGGCACTGAAGCTTTCTTT. It is translated as CASSLSGGGTEAFF.

This clonotype has only a few counts. The V and J genes are TRBV11-3 and TRBJ2-5, with 8 bases aligning to TRBD2. Trimming removed 5 bases from V and 5 bases from J; junction bases left unmatched: 10. Per germline, CDR1 SGHNT and CDR2 YENEEA. The CDR3 has 15 residues. The CDR3 is CASSPRTTSVETQYF. DNA for the CDR3: TGTGCCAGCAGCCCCCGGACGACTAGCGTTGAGACCCAGTACTTC.

This clonotype was found many times. The chain uses TRBV18 and TRBJ2-1; D is possibly TRBD1 or TRBD2 (6 bases each). V dropped 3 bases and J dropped 3 bases, with 9 bases sitting between them. Germline CDR1 reads KGHSH; CDR2 reads LQKENI. This CDR3 contains 14 residues. The DNA of the CDR3 is TGTGCCAGCTCACCGGGGGGCTACTACAATGAGCAGTTCTTC. Its protein product is CASSPGGYYNEQFF.

By share, this clonotype counts as medium-sized (0.01 to 0.1%). J is TRBJ1-5 and V is TRBV2, with unresolved D. The CDR3 has 14 residues. Trimming left V 3 bases short and J 0 bases short, with 6 bases between. Germline V gene sequence: CDR1 SNHLY, CDR2 FYNNEI. In DNA, the CDR3 is TGTGCCAGCAGTGAGGCCGTTAGCAATCAGCCCCAGCATTTT. It is translated as CASSEAVSNQPQHF.

This clonotype was found many times. The J gene is TRBJ1-2, the V gene TRBV19; 8 nucleotides line up with TRBD1. Per germline, CDR1 LNHDA and CDR2 SQIVND (reference sequence). The CDR3 is 15 amino acids. J gave up 4 bases and V 4 bases, and 8 bases lay outside the gene matches. The CDR3 here is CASSTGTGQTYGYTF. The CDR3 DNA reads TGTGCCAGTAGTACCGGGACAGGCCAGACCTATGGCTACACCTTC. The entire variable domain, with the rest obtained from reference TRBV19 and TRBJ1-2, is as follows: DGGITQSPKYLFRKEGQNVTLSCEQNLNHDAMYWYRQDPGQGLRLIYYSQIVNDFQKGDIAEGYSVSREKKESFPLTVTSAQKNPTAFYLCASSTGTGQTYGYTFGSGTRLTVV.

This clonotype rates as medium-sized (0.01 to 0.1%). This sequence joins TRBV7-3 and TRBJ2-3, with D perhaps matching TRBD2 (6 bases). V shed 3 bases and J shed 4 bases, with 14 bases lying between them. The germline CDR1 and CDR2 sequences are SGHTA and FQGTGA. The CDR3 extends over 15 amino acids. The CDR3 protein is CASSFVAGTSDTQYF. The CDR3 coding sequence is TGTGCCAGCAGCTTCGTGGCGGGAACCTCAGATACGCAGTATTTT.

This chain connects TRBV12-3 or TRBV12-4 to TRBJ2-1; D gene uncertain. CDR3 length equals 16 residues. The V gene lost 6 bases and the J gene lost 5 bases, with 20 bases spanning the gap. The CDR3 here is CASSSLGGRFNNEQFF. CDR3 sequence (DNA): TGTGCCAGCAGCTCCCTTGGCGGACGATTCAACAATGAGCAGTTCTTC.

This clonotype has a count of ten or more. The rearrangement joins TRBV11-2 to TRBJ2-1; 7 nucleotides match TRBD2. The CDR3 spans 15 residues. After removal of 1 base from V and 5 bases from J, the junction contained 5 bases not matched to a gene. Germline V lookup: CDR1 SGHAT, CDR2 FQNNGV. In DNA, the CDR3 is TGTGCCAGCAGCTTAGGAGGCGGGAGAGACAATGAGCAGTTCTTC. This encodes CASSLGGGRDNEQFF.

This clonotype was seen many times. The chain couples TRBV5-1 to TRBJ2-3; weak D call: TRBD1 (5 bases). The germline gives CDR1 SGHRS, CDR2 YFSETQ. The V end lost 3 bases, the J end lost 6 bases, and 17 bases lay between the germline ends. The CDR3 consists of 15 residues. The CDR3 DNA is TGCGCCAGCAGCTGGGGCGGCGGACCCGGTGATACGCAGTATTTT. It is translated as CASSWGGGPGDTQYF.